These 21 T cell receptor beta chains came from one sample sequenced in a study of post-analysis software for immune sequencing data. The authors incorporated unique molecular identifiers into the TCR beta cDNA libraries. Each CDR3 protein is one row after TCRdb ran MiXCR on the PCR reads. The data show fewer than 850,000 distinct CDR3 sequences, roughly 27% seen once. Their specific antigens are unknown. Study-wide results and limits: Compared with controls, patients had more of five TRBV segments, including TRBV5-6, TRBV5-1 and TRBV20-1.

The sequenced sample consisted of blood. The source of these receptors is a girl aged 10 to 17 with multiple sclerosis.

This chain uses TRBV3-1 with TRBJ1-1, with D perhaps TRBD1 (6 bases). CDR1 is LGHDT, CDR2 YNNKEL, per germline (reference sequence). With 0 bases removed from V and 13 bases from J, the gap between germline ends came to 18 bases. The CDR3 spans 14 residues. CDR3 coding DNA: TGTGCCAGCAGCCAAGATCAGGGGCAGGGGAAAGATTTCTTT. Translating gives CASSQDQGQGKDFF. The whole variable domain, remainder taken from reference TRBV3-1 and TRBJ1-1, is DTAVSQTPKYLVTQMGNDKSIKCEQNLGHDTMYWYKQDSKKFLKIMFSYNNKELIINETVPNRFSPKSPDKAHLNLHINSLELGDSAVYFCASSQDQGQGKDFFGQGTRLTVV.

The rearrangement joins TRBV4-3 to TRBJ2-6; the D call may be TRBD1 or TRBD2 (5 bases each). Between the trimmed V and J ends, which lost 0 bases and 0 bases, there was a span of 12 bases. This CDR3 region has 18 residues. The germline CDR1 and CDR2 sequences are LGHNA and YSLEER. CDR3 region: CASSQEHRGSSGANVLTF. The CDR3 DNA is TGCGCCAGCAGCCAAGAGCATCGGGGCAGCTCTGGGGCCAACGTCCTGACTTTC.

In its sample, this clonotype was seen a few times. The J gene is TRBJ1-2, the V gene TRBV4-1; the D is unclear. The CDR3 covers 15 residues. V was clipped by 0 bases and J by 7 bases, with 15 bases between them. The germline gives CDR1 MGHRA, CDR2 YSYEKL. The CDR3 sequence is CASSQDPSSPLGYTF. The CDR3 bases are TGCGCCAGCAGCCAAGATCCCTCTTCCCCCCTTGGCTACACCTTC.

This clonotype appeared a few times. The chain has TRBV9 and TRBJ2-1; TRBD2 matches at 7 bases. The CDR3 consists of 15 residues. J gave up 1 base and V 0 bases, and 1 base lay outside the gene matches. Germline V gene data show CDR1 as SGDLS and CDR2 as YYNGEE. CDR3 nucleotides: TGTGCCAGCAGCGTAGACGGGAGGTCCTACAATGAGCAGTTCTTC. Protein product: CASSVDGRSYNEQFF.

This clonotype was found a few times. This chain joins TRBV28 and TRBJ1-1; perhaps TRBD1 as D (5 bases). Trimming stripped 7 bases from V and 0 bases from J, with 15 bases between. The germline V gene has CDR1 MDHEN and CDR2 SYDVKM. The CDR3 has 15 residues. The DNA of the CDR3 is TGTGCCAGCACCCAATGGGGGGGGGTGAACACTGAAGCTTTCTTT. The encoded protein is CASTQWGGVNTEAFF.

The V and J genes are TRBV12-3 or TRBV12-4 and TRBJ1-5; perhaps TRBD1 as D (5 bases). V gave up 4 bases and J gave up 3 bases, with 10 bases separating them. The CDR3 runs to 14 residues. The CDR3 DNA follows: TGTGCCAGCAGTTCCCAGGGAGTCAATCAGCCCCAGCATTTT. This encodes CASSSQGVNQPQHF.

This clonotype turned up a few times. This chain links TRBV5-1 with TRBJ2-1, with 10 nucleotides matching TRBD2. The germline CDR1 and CDR2 sequences are SGHRS and YFSETQ. The CDR3 has 15 residues. V shed 0 bases, J shed 6 bases, and the junction held 3 bases outside the gene matches. CDR3: CASSLEPSGSNEQFF. DNA of the CDR3: TGCGCCAGCAGCTTGGAACCTAGCGGGAGCAATGAGCAGTTCTTC. The whole variable domain, filled in from reference TRBV5-1 and TRBJ2-1, reads KAGVTQTPRYLIKTRGQQVTLSCSPISGHRSVSWYQQTPGQGLQFLFEYFSETQRNKGNFPGRFSGRQFSNSRSEMNVSTLELGDSALYLCASSLEPSGSNEQFFGPGTRLTVL.

This clonotype has just a few counts. The J gene is TRBJ2-7, the V gene TRBV11-2; D possibly uses TRBD1 or TRBD2 (5 bases each). The J call is in doubt because the DNA end fits TRBJ2-5 better. CDR3 length: 15 residues. Germline CDR1 and CDR2: SGHAT and FQNNGV. CDR3 DNA sequence: TGTGCCAGCAGCTTGGCCGGGGTCAGGGAAGAGACCCAGTACTTC. Protein: CASSLAGVREETQYF.

Note on this clonotype: One end of the junction does not line up with germline, which may come from a read error. The chain has TRBV11-2 and TRBJ2-3; no clear D gene. CDR1 is SGHAT, CDR2 FQNNGV, per germline. The CDR3 contains 13 residues. The CDR3 loop reads CASSSAYTYTQYF. The CDR3 DNA sequence: TGTGCCAGCAGCTCGGCTTACACATATACGCAGTATTTT. The whole variable domain, filled in from reference TRBV11-2 and TRBJ2-3, reads EAGVAQSPRYKIIEKRQSVAFWCNPISGHATLYWYQQILGQGPKLLIQFQNNGVVDDSQLPKDRFSAERLKGVDSTLKIQPAKLEDSAVYLCASSSAYTYTQYFGPGTRLTVL.

This rearrangement joins TRBV12-3 or TRBV12-4 to TRBJ2-7, with D unresolved. The CDR3 runs 11 residues. Trimming cost V 5 bases and J 6 bases, with 8 bases left between them. The CDR3 reads CASSVVGEQYF. Here the CDR3 DNA reads TGTGCCAGCAGTGTAGTGGGCGAGCAGTACTTC.

This clonotype was counted a few times. The rearrangement links TRBV28 to TRBJ2-3; D remains unclear. The CDR3 extends over 12 amino acids. Trimming shortened V by 7 bases and J by 7 bases, and 12 bases separated the two germline ends. CDR1 is MDHEN, CDR2 SYDVKM, per germline. For the CDR3, the DNA is TGTGCCAGCACCCGGGTGCCACATACGCAGTATTTT. Protein: CASTRVPHTQYF.

There are a few counts of this clonotype. The V gene is TRBV6-5, the J gene TRBJ1-2, with D unclear. CDR1 is MNHEY, CDR2 SVGAGI, per germline. V lost 5 bases and J lost 8, with 12 bases in between. There are 12 residues in the CDR3. CDR3 in amino acids: CASSPGPWGYTF. The CDR3 DNA reads TGTGCCAGCAGTCCCGGACCCTGGGGCTACACCTTC.

A remark on this clonotype: A much larger clone differs from this one at a single base, so this may be a read error. This chain connects TRBV20-1 to TRBJ2-5, with a weak D call TRBD1 (6 bases). The DNA end is more similar to TRBJ2-7, so the J call may be wrong. Germline V gene lookup returns CDR1 DFQATT and CDR2 SNEGSKA (reference sequence). The CDR3 runs to 11 residues. In nucleotides, the CDR3 is TGCAGTGTCCGTACAGGGCGCGAGCAGTACTTC. Encoded protein: CSVRTGREQYF.

V gene TRBV29-1 combines with J gene TRBJ2-1; TRBD2 agrees at 11 bases. CDR3 length: 15 amino acids. Trimming removed 7 bases from V and 9 bases from J; junction bases left unmatched: 14. Germline V CDR1 and CDR2: SQVTM, ANQGSEA. The CDR3: CSARTSGYPEVEQFF. CDR3 nucleotides: TGCAGCGCCCGGACTAGCGGGTACCCTGAGGTTGAGCAGTTCTTC.

The rearrangement links TRBV28 to TRBJ1-5; D gene ambiguous. The V gene's germline CDR1 is MDHEN and CDR2 SYDVKM. This CDR3 has 15 residues. V dropped 2 bases and J dropped 0 bases, with 8 bases sitting between them. The CDR3 DNA reads TGTGCCAGCAGTTTAGCGGAGAATAGCAATCAGCCCCAGCATTTT. Translated: CASSLAENSNQPQHF.

This rearrangement joins TRBV12-3 or TRBV12-4 to TRBJ2-1; possible D gene TRBD2, 6 bases. The CDR3 extends over 15 amino acids. The V end was cut by 5 bases, the J end by 6 bases, with 17 bases between. The chain's CDR3 is CASSLSGDSGNEQFF. The CDR3 DNA reads TGTGCCAGCAGTCTATCCGGGGACTCGGGCAATGAGCAGTTCTTC.

The rearrangement links TRBV9 to TRBJ1-2; the D gene is possibly TRBD1 (6 bases). The CDR3 is 12 residues long. The V and J ends lost 6 bases and 7 bases respectively, with 13 bases between them. CDR1 is SGDLS, CDR2 YYNGEE, per germline. CDR3 in DNA: TGTGCCAGCACAACAGGGATTCGTGGCTACACCTTC. Encoded protein: CASTTGIRGYTF. The entire variable domain, with the rest obtained from reference TRBV9 and TRBJ1-2, is as follows: DSGVTQTPKHLITATGQRVTLRCSPRSGDLSVYWYQQSLDQGLQFLIQYYNGEERAKGNILERFSAQQFPDLHSELNLSSLELGDSALYFCASTTGIRGYTFGSGTRLTVV.

The V call is TRBV7-9, the J call TRBJ1-1, with D maybe TRBD1 (5 bases). Germline-derived CDR1 and CDR2 are SEHNR and FQNEAQ (reference sequence). V was trimmed by 5 bases and J by 4 bases, leaving 14 bases between them. This CDR3 contains 14 residues. CDR3 region: CASSLQDFGTEAFF. In nucleotides, the CDR3 is TGTGCCAGCAGCCTACAGGACTTCGGCACTGAAGCTTTCTTT.

The J gene is TRBJ1-4, the V gene TRBV7-2; 8 nucleotides line up with TRBD1. The germline CDR1 and CDR2 sequences are SGHTA and FQGNSA. CDR3 length: 14 amino acids. Trimming cost V 6 bases and J 6 bases; bases outside gene matches: 6. CDR3 in DNA: TGTGCCAGCAGGCAGGGGGCAAGCGATGAAAAACTGTTTTTT. It is translated as CASRQGASDEKLFF. The complete variable domain, with remaining parts taken from reference TRBV7-2 and TRBJ1-4, reads GAGVSQSPSNKVTEKGKDVELRCDPISGHTALYWYRQSLGQGLEFLIYFQGNSAPDKSGLPSDRFSAERTGGSVSTLTIQRTQQEDSAVYLCASRQGASDEKLFFGSGTQLSVL.

The V and J genes are TRBV7-9 and TRBJ2-1; TRBD2 might be the D (5 bases). Trimming took off 4 bases at V and 1 base at J, with 14 bases between the two ends. The CDR3 has 16 amino acids. Germline CDR1 and CDR2: SEHNR and FQNEAQ (reference sequence). CDR3 loop: CASSSAGAGSYNEQFF. The CDR3 DNA is TGTGCCAGCAGCTCCGCCGGCGCGGGTTCCTACAATGAGCAGTTCTTC.

The chain employs TRBV7-2 and TRBJ1-5, with 9 bases that match TRBD1. Looked up from germline, CDR1 is SGHTA and CDR2 is FQGNSA. V dropped 4 bases and J dropped 5; count of bases not matched to a gene: 6. The CDR3 extends over 15 amino acids. This CDR3 is CASSSRGQGDQPQHF. CDR3 coding DNA: TGTGCCAGCAGCTCGCGGGGACAGGGAGATCAGCCCCAGCATTTT. Using reference TRBV7-2 and TRBJ1-5 for the parts outside the CDR3, the full variable domain is GAGVSQSPSNKVTEKGKDVELRCDPISGHTALYWYRQSLGQGLEFLIYFQGNSAPDKSGLPSDRFSAERTGGSVSTLTIQRTQQEDSAVYLCASSSRGQGDQPQHFGDGTRLSIL.